These 3 T cell receptor beta chains share one sample of origin, sequenced in a study of liver allograft versus peripheral blood T cells. Study summary: The authors compared T cell receptor repertoires in transplanted livers with those in the peripheral blood of recipients.

TCRdb processed the reads anew with MiXCR; each CDR3 protein has one entry. The data show about 7,900 distinct CDR3 sequences, more than 15% seen once. The receptors were sampled from a human patient who had a liver transplant. The graft donor may account for some of the T cells.

This clonotype was seen at least ten times. The rearrangement joins TRBV20-1 to TRBJ2-3; TRBD2 agrees at 9 bases. V dropped 4 bases and J dropped 0; count of bases not matched to a gene: 11. This CDR3 spans 17 amino acids. CDR1 is DFQATT and CDR2 is SNEGSKA in the germline V gene (reference sequence). The CDR3 coding sequence is TGCAGTGCTACCGGGACTAGCTCCGGGCTTAGCACAGATACGCAGTATTTT. Translating it yields CSATGTSSGLSTDTQYF.

This clonotype is categorized as medium-sized. The chain is built from TRBV27 and TRBJ1-4, with D tentatively TRBD1 (6 bases). CDR1 is MNHEY, CDR2 SMNVEV, per germline (reference sequence). The length of the CDR3 is 15 residues. The V gene lost 6 bases and the J gene lost 9 bases, with 20 bases spanning the gap. For the CDR3, the DNA is TGTGCCAGCAGCGCGTTTGGGGGGCTCCCCAAAAAACTGTTTTTT. It encodes CASSAFGGLPKKLFF.

This chain uses TRBV15 with TRBJ2-7, with a tentative D call TRBD2 (6 bases). In germline, CDR1 is LNHNV, CDR2 YYDKDF (reference sequence). V was shortened by 0 bases and J by 3 bases, with 18 bases between the two germline ends. This CDR3 is built from 17 residues. The CDR3 DNA reads TGTGCCACCAGCAGAGATAGAGGAACTAGCCTATACTACGAGCAGTACTTC. Amino acid sequence: CATSRDRGTSLYYEQYF.